These 22 T cell receptor beta chains originate from one sample sequenced in a study of CD8 T cells in ankylosing spondylitis. TCRdb ran MiXCR on the 5' RACE reads and lists one entry per CDR3 protein. Here the sample spans about 350,000 distinct CDR3 sequences, roughly 20% being singletons. The sequenced sample consisted of blood, either unsorted or a sorted T cell fraction (not recorded which). The receptor source for this set is a male donor with ankylosing spondylitis or in good health (not recorded which).

The V and J genes are TRBV12-3 or TRBV12-4 and TRBJ1-3, with D uncertain. The CDR3 is 16 amino acids. V lost 8 bases and J lost 2, with 19 bases in between. CDR3 coding DNA: TGTGCCAGCCCCTCCTTCGGCGGCCCACCTGGAAACACCATATATTTT. As protein: CASPSFGGPPGNTIYF.

V usage is TRBV6-1 and J usage is TRBJ2-7; tentatively, D is TRBD1 (6 bases). The CDR3 length is 15 residues. Between the trimmed V and J ends, which lost 5 bases and 1 base, there was a span of 15 bases. Germline V gene data show CDR1 as MNHNS and CDR2 as SASEGT. The CDR3 nucleotides are TGTGCCAGCAGTACAGGGCCCATTTCATCCTACGAGCAGTACTTC. Amino acids: CASSTGPISSYEQYF.

This clonotype was seen at least ten times. V usage is TRBV12-3 or TRBV12-4 and J usage is TRBJ2-7, with TRBD2 matching 7 bases. This CDR3 contains 13 residues. V shed 3 bases, J shed 2 bases, and the junction held 1 base outside the gene matches. The CDR3 reads CASSFGGAYEQYF. The CDR3 nucleotides are TGTGCCAGCAGTTTTGGGGGGGCCTACGAGCAGTACTTC.

This clonotype was observed a handful of times. The rearrangement links TRBV12-3 or TRBV12-4 to TRBJ2-1; the D gene is possibly TRBD2 (5 bases). The germline V and J ends were trimmed by 2 bases and 11 bases, with 10 bases remaining between them. The CDR3 totals 12 residues. The CDR3 nucleotides read TGTGCCAGCAGTTTAACCTCCGGGAAGCAGTTCTTC. Its protein product is CASSLTSGKQFF.

This chain uses TRBV7-8 with TRBJ2-3; 11 positions agree with TRBD2. Trimming at V came to 10 bases and at J to 4 bases, leaving 13 bases not matched to a gene. Germline CDR1 SGHVS, CDR2 FQNEAQ. This CDR3 spans 16 amino acids. This CDR3 reads CAITLVAGGLADTQYF. DNA of the CDR3: TGTGCCATCACCCTCGTAGCGGGGGGGCTCGCAGATACGCAGTATTTT.

The V call is TRBV7-2, the J call TRBJ1-5; 12 nucleotides agree with TRBD1. CDR3 size: 16 residues. The V and J ends lost 1 base and 6 bases, in that order; junction bases with no gene match: 4. Germline lookup yields CDR1 SGHTA and CDR2 FQGNSA. The CDR3 DNA is TGTGCCAGCAGCTTAGGGGACAGGGGGCGTACTCAGCCCCAGCATTTT. Translating gives CASSLGDRGRTQPQHF.

V is TRBV7-9 and J is TRBJ2-7, with D possibly TRBD1 on 6 matching bases. V dropped 5 bases and J dropped 1 base, with 15 bases sitting between them. The germline gives CDR1 SEHNR, CDR2 FQNEAQ (reference sequence). CDR3 size: 15 residues. The CDR3 nucleotides are TGTGCCAGCAGCCAACTCTTGACAGGTTCCTACGAGCAGTACTTC. Amino acids: CASSQLLTGSYEQYF. Variable domain in full (rest from reference TRBV7-9 and TRBJ2-7): DTGVSQNPRHKITKRGQNVTFRCDPISEHNRLYWYRQTLGQGPEFLTYFQNEAQLEKSRLLSDRFSAERPKGSFSTLEIQRTEQGDSAMYLCASSQLLTGSYEQYFGPGTRLTVT.

The CDR3 is CASSLTSGGHNEQFF. As DNA, the CDR3 is TGTGCCAGCAGCTTGACTAGCGGGGGACACAATGAGCAGTTCTTC. The chain combines TRBV7-2 with TRBJ2-1; 12 positions match TRBD2. V lost 3 bases to trimming and J lost 5 bases; unmatched junction nucleotides: 2. This CDR3 region has 15 residues. Germline CDR1 is SGHTA and CDR2 is FQGNSA.

This clonotype was picked up a small number of times. CDR3 residues: CASSLQRLADNNEQFF. The CDR3 nucleotides are TGTGCCAGCAGCTTACAGCGACTAGCGGATAACAATGAGCAGTTCTTC. This rearrangement joins TRBV7-8 to TRBJ2-1; 9 bases align to TRBD2. Germline CDR1 reads SGHVS; CDR2 reads FQNEAQ. The V segment lost 2 bases and the J segment 5 bases; nucleotides outside the gene matches: 7. CDR3 length: 16 amino acids. Full variable domain (missing parts from reference TRBV7-8 and TRBJ2-1): GAGVSQSPRYKVAKRGQDVALRCDPISGHVSLFWYQQALGQGPEFLTYFQNEAQLDKSGLPSDRFFAERPEGSVSTLKIQRTQQEDSAVYLCASSLQRLADNNEQFFGPGTRLTVL.

This clonotype was observed a handful of times. V is TRBV10-2 and J is TRBJ2-1; 7 bases map to TRBD2. The germline V gene has CDR1 WSHSY and CDR2 SAAADI. The CDR3 spans 15 residues. V shed 1 base and J 5 bases; nucleotides not matched to a gene: 5. For the CDR3, the DNA is TGCGCCAGCAGTGAGTTGGGGAGGGGCAACAATGAGCAGTTCTTC. It yields the protein CASSELGRGNNEQFF.

The chain combines TRBV6-4 with TRBJ2-1; TRBD1 agrees at 8 bases. With 3 bases clipped from V and 8 bases from J, the junction kept 3 bases outside the gene matches. CDR1 and CDR2 (germline): MRHNA, SNTAGT. The CDR3 has 13 residues. CDR3 protein: CASSETGADEQFF. DNA of the CDR3: TGTGCCAGCAGTGAGACAGGGGCGGATGAGCAGTTCTTC.

The chain carries TRBV4-1 and TRBJ2-5; D gene ambiguous. V was clipped by 4 bases and J by 2 bases, with 14 bases between them. The CDR3 is 15 amino acids. Germline V gene data show CDR1 as MGHRA and CDR2 as YSYEKL. The CDR3 reads CASSPFPAGQETQYF. CDR3 sequence (DNA): TGCGCCAGCAGCCCTTTTCCAGCCGGACAAGAGACCCAGTACTTC.

This rearrangement joins TRBV12-3 or TRBV12-4 to TRBJ1-2; 8 positions match TRBD1. Trimming at V came to 8 bases and at J to 3 bases, leaving 5 bases not matched to a gene. The CDR3 loop spans 13 amino acids. CDR3 protein: CASYRGVDYGYTF. In nucleotides, the CDR3 is TGTGCCAGCTACAGGGGGGTGGACTATGGCTACACCTTC.

The CDR3 loop is CSASHTGTGYGYTF. The CDR3 coding sequence is TGCAGTGCTTCCCACACCGGGACAGGGTACGGCTACACCTTC. The chain has TRBV20-1 and TRBJ1-2; 9 bases are shared with TRBD1. This CDR3 region has 14 residues. In germline, CDR1 is DFQATT, CDR2 SNEGSKA (reference sequence). V gave up 5 bases and J gave up 8 bases; unmatched junction bases: 12.

This chain connects TRBV9 to TRBJ2-5; maybe TRBD2 (6 bases). Germline values: CDR1 SGDLS, CDR2 YYNGEE. This CDR3 has 14 residues. V shed 4 bases and J shed 7 bases, with 17 bases lying between them. CDR3 DNA sequence: TGTGCCAGCAGCCCCGGGACTCCACATGGGACCCAGTACTTC. This sequence encodes CASSPGTPHGTQYF.

This clonotype was detected only a few times. The V and J genes are TRBV6-1 and TRBJ2-7; 9 nucleotides align to TRBD1. In germline, CDR1 is MNHNS, CDR2 SASEGT. The CDR3 runs 15 residues. V shed 1 base, J shed 3 bases, and the junction held 4 bases outside the gene matches. In DNA, the CDR3 is TGTGCCAGCAGTGAAGTGAGGGACAGGGACTACGAGCAGTACTTC. It specifies CASSEVRDRDYEQYF.

The rearrangement joins TRBV29-1 to TRBJ2-3; D not certain. V dropped 2 bases and J dropped 6 bases, with 3 bases sitting between them. The CDR3 runs 10 residues. Germline CDR1 and CDR2: SQVTM and ANQGSEA. CDR3 coding DNA: TGCAGCGTTGAATCGGATACGCAGTATTTT. It yields the protein CSVESDTQYF.

The V gene is TRBV11-2, the J gene TRBJ2-5, with D perhaps given as TRBD1 or TRBD2 (5 bases each). Germline assignment: CDR1 SGHAT and CDR2 FQNNGV. The ends were cut back, 3 bases at V and 5 bases at J, with 19 bases in the middle. The CDR3 extends over 16 amino acids. The CDR3 protein is CASSFPALGVTETQYF. The CDR3 coding sequence is TGTGCCAGCAGCTTTCCCGCACTGGGGGTAACGGAGACCCAGTACTTC.

This sequence joins TRBV12-3 or TRBV12-4 and TRBJ2-5; D remains unclear. The CDR3 has 13 amino acids. V shed 6 bases and J shed 4 bases, with 12 bases lying between them. The CDR3 protein is CASRVTFSETQYF. In nucleotides, the CDR3 is TGTGCCAGCAGAGTGACATTCTCAGAGACCCAGTACTTC.

This sequence joins TRBV7-9 and TRBJ2-5; 7 nucleotides match TRBD1. Trimming removed 5 bases from V and 2 bases from J; junction bases left unmatched: 5. CDR3 length: 14 amino acids. The germline V gene encodes CDR1 SEHNR and CDR2 FQNEAQ (reference sequence). The CDR3 is CASSLTGWQETQYF. CDR3 DNA: TGTGCCAGCAGCCTGACAGGGTGGCAAGAGACCCAGTACTTC.

This clonotype has only a few counts. The rearrangement links TRBV6-1 to TRBJ2-3, with D maybe TRBD2 (7 bases). This CDR3 comprises 15 residues. V was shortened by 6 bases and J by 0 bases, with 13 bases between the two germline ends. CDR1 and CDR2 (germline): MNHNS, SASEGT. The CDR3 region is CASRRGRSSTDTQYF. In DNA form, the CDR3 reads TGTGCCAGCAGGCGGGGGCGCTCTAGCACAGATACGCAGTATTTT.

This clonotype was counted a few times. The chain couples TRBV25-1 to TRBJ2-7; D is perhaps TRBD1 or TRBD2 (5 bases each). The V and J ends lost 3 bases and 2 bases respectively, with 8 bases between them. Looked up from germline, CDR1 is MGHDK and CDR2 is SYGVNS. This CDR3 comprises 13 residues. The CDR3 bases are TGTGCCAGCAGTGAGTTGGGACCCTACGAGCAGTACTTC. Its protein product is CASSELGPYEQYF.